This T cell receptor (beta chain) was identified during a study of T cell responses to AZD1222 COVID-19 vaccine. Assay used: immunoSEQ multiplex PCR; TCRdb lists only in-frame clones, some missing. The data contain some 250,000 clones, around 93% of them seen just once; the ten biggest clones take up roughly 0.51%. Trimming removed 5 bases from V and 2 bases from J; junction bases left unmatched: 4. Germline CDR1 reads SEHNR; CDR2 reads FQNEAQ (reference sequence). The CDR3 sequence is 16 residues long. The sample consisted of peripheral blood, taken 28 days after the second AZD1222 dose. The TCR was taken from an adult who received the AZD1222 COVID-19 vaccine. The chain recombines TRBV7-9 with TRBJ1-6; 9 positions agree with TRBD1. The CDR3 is CASSRRTGAYNSPLHF. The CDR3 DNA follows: TGTGCCAGCAGCCGCCGGACAGGGGCCTATAATTCACCCCTCCACTTT.